The present entry profiles one T cell receptor (beta chain) with its context. The sample belongs to a study of cytomegalovirus exposure and HLA in healthy donors. The PCR contained 60 Vbeta and 13 Jbeta primers. The method was immunoSEQ multiplex PCR; TCRdb's version includes in-frame clones alone and lacks a portion of them. In the table there are roughly 84,000 clones, 63% of which are singletons. CDR3 length equals 15 residues. This chain links TRBV21-1 with TRBJ1-1. TRBV21-1 has pseudogene status. This clonotype was obtained from a middle-aged woman in good health and CMV-seropositive. The source material was PBMCs. CDR3 nucleotide sequence: TGTGCCAGCAGCAAGCCGGGAACAAAGAACACTGAAGCTTTCTTT. Translation gives CASSKPGTKNTEAFF.